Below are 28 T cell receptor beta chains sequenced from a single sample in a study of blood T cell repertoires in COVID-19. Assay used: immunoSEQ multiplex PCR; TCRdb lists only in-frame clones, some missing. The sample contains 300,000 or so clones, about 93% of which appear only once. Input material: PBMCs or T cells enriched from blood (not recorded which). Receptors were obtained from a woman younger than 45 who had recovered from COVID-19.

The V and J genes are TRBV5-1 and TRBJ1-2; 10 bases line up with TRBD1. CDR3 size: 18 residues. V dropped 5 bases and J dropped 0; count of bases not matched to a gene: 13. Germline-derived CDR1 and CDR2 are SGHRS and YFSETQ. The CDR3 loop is CASSFSGTGATANYGYTF. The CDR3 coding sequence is TGCGCCAGCAGTTTTTCCGGGACAGGGGCGACCGCTAACTATGGCTACACCTTC.

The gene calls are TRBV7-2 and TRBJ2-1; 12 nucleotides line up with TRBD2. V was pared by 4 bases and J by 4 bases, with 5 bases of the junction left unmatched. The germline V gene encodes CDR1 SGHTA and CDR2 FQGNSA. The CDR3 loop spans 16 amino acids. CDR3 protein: CASSSGGTSGYNEQFF. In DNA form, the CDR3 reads TGTGCCAGCAGCTCCGGTGGGACTAGCGGGTACAATGAGCAGTTCTTC.

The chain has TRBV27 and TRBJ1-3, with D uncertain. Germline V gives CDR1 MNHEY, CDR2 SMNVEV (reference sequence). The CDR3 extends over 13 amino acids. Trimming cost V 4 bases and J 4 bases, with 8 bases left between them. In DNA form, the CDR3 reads TGTGCCAGCAGTTCCTCCCGGGGAAACACCATATATTTT. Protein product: CASSSSRGNTIYF.

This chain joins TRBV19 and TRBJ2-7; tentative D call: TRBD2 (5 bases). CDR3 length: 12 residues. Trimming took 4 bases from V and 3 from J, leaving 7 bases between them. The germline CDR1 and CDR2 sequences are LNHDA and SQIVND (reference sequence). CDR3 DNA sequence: TGTGCCAGTAGTACGGACTTCTACGAGCAGTACTTC. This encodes CASSTDFYEQYF.

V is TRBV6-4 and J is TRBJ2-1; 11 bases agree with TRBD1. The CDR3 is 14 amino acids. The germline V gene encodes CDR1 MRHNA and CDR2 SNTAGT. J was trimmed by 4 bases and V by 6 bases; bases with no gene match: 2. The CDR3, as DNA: TGTGCCAGCAGGGGACAGGGGGATTACAATGAGCAGTTCTTC. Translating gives CASRGQGDYNEQFF.

CDR3 sequence: CASSLSAGDSYEQYF. CDR3 nucleotides: TGTGCCAGCAGCTTGTCCGCAGGGGACTCCTACGAGCAGTACTTC. The rearrangement links TRBV5-5 to TRBJ2-7; possible D gene TRBD1, 6 bases. CDR1 SGHKS and CDR2 YYEKEE come from the germline V gene (reference sequence). The CDR3 contains 15 residues. V lost 1 base, J lost 0 bases, and 11 bases lay in between.

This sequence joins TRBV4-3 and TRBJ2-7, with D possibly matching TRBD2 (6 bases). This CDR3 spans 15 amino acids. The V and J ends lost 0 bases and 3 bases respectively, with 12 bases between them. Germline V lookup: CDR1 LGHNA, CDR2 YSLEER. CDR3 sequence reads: CASSQEGAGNYEQYF. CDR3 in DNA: TGCGCCAGCAGCCAAGAAGGGGCGGGAAACTACGAGCAGTACTTC.

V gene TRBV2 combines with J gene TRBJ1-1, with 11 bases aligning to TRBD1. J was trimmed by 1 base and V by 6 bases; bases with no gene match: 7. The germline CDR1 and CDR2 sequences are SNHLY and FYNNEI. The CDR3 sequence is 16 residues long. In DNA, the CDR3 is TGTGCCAGCAGACTCGGACAGGGGGCAAGGAACACTGAAGCTTTCTTT. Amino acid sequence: CASRLGQGARNTEAFF.

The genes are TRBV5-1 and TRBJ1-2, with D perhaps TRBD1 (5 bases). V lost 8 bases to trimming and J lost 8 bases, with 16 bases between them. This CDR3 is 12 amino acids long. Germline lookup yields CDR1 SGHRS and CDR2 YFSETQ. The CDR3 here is CASRLGGNGYTF. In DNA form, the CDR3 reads TGCGCCAGTCGACTGGGGGGAAACGGCTACACCTTC.

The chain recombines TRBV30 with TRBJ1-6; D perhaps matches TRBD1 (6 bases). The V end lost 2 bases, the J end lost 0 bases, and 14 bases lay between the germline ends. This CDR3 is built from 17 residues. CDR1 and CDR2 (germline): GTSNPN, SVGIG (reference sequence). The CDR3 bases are TGTGCCTGGAGTTTTGGGACACCTAGCTCCTATAATTCACCCCTCCACTTT. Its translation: CAWSFGTPSSYNSPLHF.

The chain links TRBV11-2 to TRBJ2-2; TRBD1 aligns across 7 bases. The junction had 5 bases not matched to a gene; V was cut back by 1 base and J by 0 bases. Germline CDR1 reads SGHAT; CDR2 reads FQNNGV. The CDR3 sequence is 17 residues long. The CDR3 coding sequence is TGTGCCAGCAGCTTAGGCCACAGGGGAGCGAACACCGGGGAGCTGTTTTTT. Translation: CASSLGHRGANTGELFF.

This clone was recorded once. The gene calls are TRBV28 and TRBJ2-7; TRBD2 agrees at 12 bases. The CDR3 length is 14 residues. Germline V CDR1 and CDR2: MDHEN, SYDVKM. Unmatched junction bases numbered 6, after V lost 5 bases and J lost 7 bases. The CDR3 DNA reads TGTGCCAGCAGTCCACTAGCGGGAGGTAGAGAGCAGTACTTC. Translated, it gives CASSPLAGGREQYF.

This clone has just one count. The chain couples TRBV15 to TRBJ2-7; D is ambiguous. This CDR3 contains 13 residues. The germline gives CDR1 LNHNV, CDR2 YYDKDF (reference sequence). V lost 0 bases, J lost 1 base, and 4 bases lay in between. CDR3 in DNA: TGTGCCACCAGCAGAGATTCATCCTACGAGCAGTACTTC. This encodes CATSRDSSYEQYF. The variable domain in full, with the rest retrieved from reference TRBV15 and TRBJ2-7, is DAMVIQNPRYQVTQFGKPVTLSCSQTLNHNVMYWYQQKSSQAPKLLFHYYDKDFNNEADTPDNFQSRRPNTSFCFLDIRSPGLGDTAMYLCATSRDSSYEQYFGPGTRLTVT.

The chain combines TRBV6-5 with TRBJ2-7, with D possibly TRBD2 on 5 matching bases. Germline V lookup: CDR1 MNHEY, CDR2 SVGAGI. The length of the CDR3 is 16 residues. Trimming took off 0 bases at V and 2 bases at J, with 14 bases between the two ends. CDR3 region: CASSYSVLGLAYEQYF. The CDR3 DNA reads TGTGCCAGCAGTTACTCGGTCCTAGGACTGGCCTACGAGCAGTACTTC.

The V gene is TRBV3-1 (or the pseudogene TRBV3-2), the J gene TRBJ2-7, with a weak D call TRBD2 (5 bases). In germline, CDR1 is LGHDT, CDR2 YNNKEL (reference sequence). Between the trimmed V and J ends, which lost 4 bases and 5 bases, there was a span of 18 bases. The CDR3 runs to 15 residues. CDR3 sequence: CASSLRGRIFHEQYF. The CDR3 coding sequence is TGTGCCAGCAGCCTTCGGGGTCGGATATTCCACGAGCAGTACTTC.

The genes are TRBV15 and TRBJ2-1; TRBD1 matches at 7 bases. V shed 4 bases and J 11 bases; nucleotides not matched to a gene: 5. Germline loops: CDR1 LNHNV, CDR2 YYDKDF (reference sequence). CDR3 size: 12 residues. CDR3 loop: CATSKQGQQQFF. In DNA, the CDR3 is TGTGCCACCAGCAAACAGGGGCAACAGCAGTTCTTC.

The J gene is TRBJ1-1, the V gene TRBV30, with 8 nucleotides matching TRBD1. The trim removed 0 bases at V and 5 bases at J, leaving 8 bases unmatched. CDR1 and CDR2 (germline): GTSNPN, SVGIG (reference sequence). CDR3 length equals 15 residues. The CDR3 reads CAWSVFGQGRTEAFF. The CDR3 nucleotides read TGTGCCTGGAGTGTATTCGGACAGGGTCGGACTGAAGCTTTCTTT.

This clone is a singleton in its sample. The CDR3 nucleotides read TGTGCCTTGGACAGGAACACTGAAGCTTTCTTT. This encodes CALDRNTEAFF. This chain uses TRBV30 with TRBJ1-1; possible D gene TRBD1, 6 bases. From germline, CDR1 is GTSNPN and CDR2 SVGIG (reference sequence). The CDR3 is made up of 11 amino acids. The V and J ends lost 7 bases and 1 base respectively, with 7 bases between them.

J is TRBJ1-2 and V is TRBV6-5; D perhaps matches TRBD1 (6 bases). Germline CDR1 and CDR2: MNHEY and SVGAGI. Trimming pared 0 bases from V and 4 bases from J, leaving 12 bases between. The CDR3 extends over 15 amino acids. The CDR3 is CASSYSGTRSYGYTF. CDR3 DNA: TGTGCCAGCAGTTACTCGGGGACAAGGTCCTATGGCTACACCTTC.

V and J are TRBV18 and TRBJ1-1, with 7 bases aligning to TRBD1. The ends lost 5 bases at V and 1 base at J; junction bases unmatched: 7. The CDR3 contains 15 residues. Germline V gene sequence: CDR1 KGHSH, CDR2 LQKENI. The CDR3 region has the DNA TGTGCCAGCTCAACCCAGACAGGGCAGAACACTGAAGCTTTCTTT. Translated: CASSTQTGQNTEAFF.

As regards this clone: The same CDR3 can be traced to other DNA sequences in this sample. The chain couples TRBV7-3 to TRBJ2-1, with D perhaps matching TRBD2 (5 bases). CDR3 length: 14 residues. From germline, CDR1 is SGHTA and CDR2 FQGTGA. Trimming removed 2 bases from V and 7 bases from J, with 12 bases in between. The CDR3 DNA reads TGTGCCAGCAGCTTAGGTCCTAGCAGTAATGAGCAGTTCTTC. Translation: CASSLGPSSNEQFF. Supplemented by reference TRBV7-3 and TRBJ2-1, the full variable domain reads GAGVSQTPSNKVTEKGKYVELRCDPISGHTALYWYRQSLGQGPEFLIYFQGTGAADDSGLPNDRFFAVRPEGSVSTLKIQRTERGDSAVYLCASSLGPSSNEQFFGPGTRLTVL.

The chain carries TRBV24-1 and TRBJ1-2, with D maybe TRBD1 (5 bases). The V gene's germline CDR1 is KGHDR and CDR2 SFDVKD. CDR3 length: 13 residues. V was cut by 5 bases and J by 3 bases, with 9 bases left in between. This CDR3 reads CATSAGLYYGYTF. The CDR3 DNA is TGTGCCACCAGTGCAGGGTTGTACTATGGCTACACCTTC.

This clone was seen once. The CDR3 DNA follows: TGTGCCAGCAGCTTAGGCGTGATGAACACTGAAGCTTTCTTT. This encodes CASSLGVMNTEAFF. This chain joins TRBV11-2 and TRBJ1-1; unclear D gene. The germline V gene encodes CDR1 SGHAT and CDR2 FQNNGV. The CDR3 consists of 14 residues. V lost 1 base, J lost 0 bases, and 6 bases lay in between.

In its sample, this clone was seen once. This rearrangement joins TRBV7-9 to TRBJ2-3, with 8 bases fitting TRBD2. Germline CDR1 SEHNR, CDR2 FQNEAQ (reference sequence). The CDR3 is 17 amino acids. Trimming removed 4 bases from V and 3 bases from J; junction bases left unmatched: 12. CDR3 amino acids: CASSSLARAGVTDTQYF. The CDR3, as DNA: TGTGCCAGCAGCTCCCTAGCGAGAGCGGGAGTTACAGATACGCAGTATTTT.

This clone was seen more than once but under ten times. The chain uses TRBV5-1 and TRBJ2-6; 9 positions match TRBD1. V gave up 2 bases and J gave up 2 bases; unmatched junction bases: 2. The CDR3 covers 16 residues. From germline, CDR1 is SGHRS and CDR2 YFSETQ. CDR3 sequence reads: CASSLTGGTGANVLTF. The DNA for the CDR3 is TGCGCCAGCAGCTTAACAGGGGGCACTGGGGCCAACGTCCTGACTTTC.

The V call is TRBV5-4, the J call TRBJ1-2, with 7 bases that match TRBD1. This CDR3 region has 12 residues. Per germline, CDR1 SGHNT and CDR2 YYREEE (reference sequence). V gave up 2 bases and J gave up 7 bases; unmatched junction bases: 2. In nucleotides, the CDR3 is TGTGCCAGCAGCTTCCCAGGGGGTGGCTACACCTTC. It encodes CASSFPGGGYTF.

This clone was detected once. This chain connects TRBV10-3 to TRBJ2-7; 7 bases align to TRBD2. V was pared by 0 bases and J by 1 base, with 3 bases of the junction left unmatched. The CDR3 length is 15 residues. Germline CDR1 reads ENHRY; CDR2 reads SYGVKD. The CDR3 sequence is CAISESIAGSYEQYF. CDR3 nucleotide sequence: TGTGCCATCAGTGAGTCGATAGCGGGTTCCTACGAGCAGTACTTC.

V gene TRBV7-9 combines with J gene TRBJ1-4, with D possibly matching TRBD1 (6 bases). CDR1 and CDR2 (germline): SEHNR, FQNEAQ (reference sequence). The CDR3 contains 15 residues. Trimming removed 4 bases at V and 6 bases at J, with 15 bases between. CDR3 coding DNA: TGTGCCAGCAGCTCAGACAGGAGCGCATATGAAAAACTGTTTTTT. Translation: CASSSDRSAYEKLFF.